Sequencing of this TCR beta chain was carried out in a study of T-cell reconstitution after alpha-beta-depleted transplantation in children. Findings of the study overall: T-cell counts and diversity at one year post-transplant came mainly from newly produced T cells.

Unique molecular identifiers were incorporated during preparation of the TCRbeta library. Via MiXCR, TCRdb re-called the PCR reads, giving one row per CDR3 protein. The sample has 800,000 to 1,000,000 distinct CDR3 sequences, about 29% seen once. As for this clonotype: The antigen is unknown.

The CDR3 contains 13 residues. V was clipped by 1 base and J by 7 bases, with 8 bases between them. Germline loops: CDR1 MDHEN, CDR2 SYDVKM. The chain uses TRBV28 and TRBJ2-1, with D uncertain. This material consisted of PBMCs, mostly from graft donor cells, taken 360 days after TCRalphabeta/CD19-depleted stem cell transplant. The sequence derives from a boy in the first two years of life who had a stem cell transplant for SCID, so the T cells may come from the graft donor. CDR3 sequence reads: CASSLSRANEQFF. For the CDR3, the DNA is TGTGCCAGCAGTTTATCCCGGGCGAATGAGCAGTTCTTC.